A single sample gave rise to the 22 T cell receptor beta chains below, sequenced in a study of T-cell reconstitution after alpha-beta-depleted transplantation in children. For TCRbeta, the library was prepared with unique molecular identifiers. TCRdb fed the PCR reads into MiXCR, producing one record per CDR3 protein. The data show about a million distinct CDR3 sequences, 25% to 35% seen once. The material was PBMCs, mostly from graft donor cells, obtained 360 days after TCRalphabeta/CD19-depleted stem cell transplant. These receptors came from a boy under two years old who had a stem cell transplant for SCID, so the T cells may come from the graft donor.

This clonotype was seen a handful of times. Written as DNA, the CDR3 is TGCGCCAGCAGCTATGACGCCTACGAGCAGTACTTC. Amino acids: CASSYDAYEQYF. The J gene is TRBJ2-7, the V gene TRBV5-1; unclear D gene. CDR1 and CDR2 from the germline V gene are SGHRS and YFSETQ. The CDR3 sequence is 12 residues long. V lost 3 bases to trimming and J lost 2 bases, with 6 bases between them. Full variable domain (rest looked up from reference TRBV5-1 and TRBJ2-7): KAGVTQTPRYLIKTRGQQVTLSCSPISGHRSVSWYQQTPGQGLQFLFEYFSETQRNKGNFPGRFSGRQFSNSRSEMNVSTLELGDSALYLCASSYDAYEQYFGPGTRLTVT.

V gene TRBV20-1 combines with J gene TRBJ2-7; TRBD2 aligns across 7 bases. This CDR3 is 12 amino acids long. Trimming cost V 8 bases and J 2 bases; bases outside gene matches: 6. The germline gives CDR1 DFQATT, CDR2 SNEGSKA (reference sequence). This CDR3 is CSKSGAPYEQYF. CDR3 in DNA: TGCAGTAAAAGCGGGGCCCCCTACGAGCAGTACTTC.

This chain connects TRBV5-5 to TRBJ2-3, with 11 bases matching TRBD2. In germline, CDR1 is SGHKS, CDR2 YYEKEE (reference sequence). This CDR3 contains 14 residues. V dropped 8 bases and J dropped 2; count of bases not matched to a gene: 4. The CDR3 reads CASETSGVTDTQYF. DNA of the CDR3: TGTGCCAGTGAGACTAGCGGGGTCACAGATACGCAGTATTTT.

In this sample, this clonotype turned up a few times. V usage is TRBV7-2 and J usage is TRBJ2-2, with D perhaps being TRBD1 or TRBD2 (5 bases each). Germline V lookup: CDR1 SGHTA, CDR2 FQGNSA. CDR3 length: 14 amino acids. V lost 3 bases and J 7 bases, leaving 12 bases between the germline ends. The CDR3 sequence is CASSLRGAVGELFF. CDR3 DNA: TGTGCCAGCAGCTTGCGAGGGGCGGTCGGGGAGCTGTTTTTT.

This rearrangement joins TRBV7-7 to TRBJ2-7; TRBD1 agrees at 8 bases. CDR1 and CDR2 (germline): SSHAT, FNYEAQ (reference sequence). Trimming took 5 bases from V and 5 from J; bases not matched to a gene: 5. CDR3 size: 13 residues. The CDR3 here is CASSQDRVHEQYF. CDR3 DNA: TGTGCCAGCAGCCAGGACAGGGTCCACGAGCAGTACTTC.

The CDR3 protein is CASSSPLEGNTIYF. The CDR3 nucleotides are TGTGCCAGCAGCTCCCCCTTGGAGGGAAACACCATATATTTT. V and J are TRBV11-2 and TRBJ1-3; no clear D gene. CDR1 is SGHAT and CDR2 is FQNNGV in the germline V gene. The CDR3 runs to 14 residues. The germline V and J ends were trimmed by 4 bases and 4 bases, with 11 bases remaining between them.

The rearrangement links TRBV4-3 to TRBJ2-6; D remains unclear. Germline CDR1 is LGHNA and CDR2 is YSLEER. Deletions cut 0 bases from V and 1 base from J, with 13 bases between. The CDR3 is 18 residues long. CDR3: CASSQELRTESGANVLTF. The CDR3 region has the DNA TGCGCCAGCAGCCAAGAACTGAGGACCGAATCTGGGGCCAACGTCCTGACTTTC.

This rearrangement joins TRBV7-9 to TRBJ1-5; D is perhaps TRBD1 (6 bases). CDR3 length: 15 amino acids. The germline V gene has CDR1 SEHNR and CDR2 FQNEAQ (reference sequence). V shed 2 bases and J shed 3 bases, with 11 bases lying between them. The CDR3 reads CASSLKDSFNQPQHF. The CDR3 region has the DNA TGTGCCAGCAGCTTAAAGGACAGCTTCAATCAGCCCCAGCATTTT.

The CDR3 nucleotides are TGCGCCAGCAGTGAAGCTCCTCTCACAGATACGCAGTATTTT. Translating it yields CASSEAPLTDTQYF. The chain uses TRBV10-1 and TRBJ2-3; D is undetermined. Trimming left V 3 bases short and J 2 bases short, with 9 bases between. This CDR3 is built from 14 residues. Germline CDR1 WNHNN, CDR2 SYGVQD (reference sequence).

This clonotype came up once. CDR3 DNA: TGTGCCAGCAGCTTAGATCAGAGTCTGGGGGCCCCATACGAGCAGTACTTC. Translating it yields CASSLDQSLGAPYEQYF. The chain combines TRBV11-2 with TRBJ2-7, with TRBD1 as a possible D gene (6 bases). CDR1 is SGHAT and CDR2 is FQNNGV in the germline V gene. V lost 0 bases and J 4 bases, leaving 19 bases between the germline ends. The CDR3 sequence is 17 residues long.

This clonotype was seen more than once but under ten times. The chain employs TRBV5-5 and TRBJ2-5; 13 bases line up with TRBD2. This CDR3 has 16 amino acids. Per the germline V gene, CDR1 is SGHKS and CDR2 is YYEKEE (reference sequence). The trim removed 4 bases at V and 4 bases at J, leaving 7 bases unmatched. As DNA, the CDR3 is TGTGCCAGCAGCATCGCCGGGACTAGCGGGGTAGAGACCCAGTACTTC. Its translation: CASSIAGTSGVETQYF.

The chain is built from TRBV10-2 and TRBJ2-1; 10 nucleotides align to TRBD2. This CDR3 region has 16 residues. Per the germline V gene, CDR1 is WSHSY and CDR2 is SAAADI. J was trimmed by 2 bases and V by 0 bases; bases with no gene match: 1. The CDR3 nucleotides read TGCGCCAGCAGTGAGTCGGGACTAGCGACCTACAATGAGCAGTTCTTC. Its protein is CASSESGLATYNEQFF.

J is TRBJ2-5 and V is TRBV5-1, with D unclear. The germline gives CDR1 SGHRS, CDR2 YFSETQ. V lost 4 bases, J lost 1 base, and 11 bases lay in between. This CDR3 comprises 14 residues. CDR3 sequence (DNA): TGCGCCAGCAGCCACCGAACAGTCCAAGAGACCCAGTACTTC. Its protein is CASSHRTVQETQYF.

CDR3 amino acids: CSATLAGVTDTQYF. The CDR3 DNA is TGCAGTGCCACCCTAGCGGGGGTCACAGATACGCAGTATTTT. The J gene is TRBJ2-3, the V gene TRBV20-1; 10 bases are a match to TRBD2. The CDR3 covers 14 residues. The germline gives CDR1 DFQATT, CDR2 SNEGSKA (reference sequence). V was pared by 6 bases and J by 2 bases, with 5 bases of the junction left unmatched.

This clonotype was detected many times. DNA for the CDR3: TGCGCCAGCAGTGACTCCCGGGTCAGTACGGCCAATGAGCAGTTCTTC. This translates into CASSDSRVSTANEQFF. The chain uses TRBV10-1 and TRBJ2-1, with unresolved D. Germline CDR1 and CDR2: WNHNN and SYGVQD (reference sequence). V gave up 3 bases and J gave up 6 bases, with 18 bases separating them. The CDR3 spans 16 residues.

V gene TRBV12-3 or TRBV12-4 combines with J gene TRBJ2-5, with TRBD1 as a possible D gene (6 bases). The V end was cut by 5 bases, the J end by 4 bases, with 20 bases between. The CDR3 is made up of 16 amino acids. The CDR3 is CASSRDGTISVETQYF. CDR3 DNA: TGTGCCAGCAGTCGTGACGGGACAATTTCCGTAGAGACCCAGTACTTC.

The J gene is TRBJ2-2, the V gene TRBV2; no clear D gene. The V end lost 5 bases, the J end lost 5 bases, and 9 bases lay between the germline ends. CDR3 length: 13 amino acids. Germline CDR1 reads SNHLY; CDR2 reads FYNNEI. The CDR3 is CASSPSSTGELFF. CDR3 nucleotides: TGTGCCAGCAGTCCATCGAGTACCGGGGAGCTGTTTTTT.

The chain uses TRBV7-2 and TRBJ2-7; D is perhaps TRBD1 (5 bases). Germline values: CDR1 SGHTA, CDR2 FQGNSA. V shed 3 bases and J shed 4 bases, with 16 bases lying between them. This CDR3 comprises 15 residues. The CDR3 bases are TGTGCCAGCAGCTTGGGGCAGGGCCTTGTATACGAGCAGTACTTC. This gives the protein CASSLGQGLVYEQYF. The full variable domain, its missing parts supplied by reference TRBV7-2 and TRBJ2-7, is GAGVSQSPSNKVTEKGKDVELRCDPISGHTALYWYRQSLGQGLEFLIYFQGNSAPDKSGLPSDRFSAERTGGSVSTLTIQRTQQEDSAVYLCASSLGQGLVYEQYFGPGTRLTVT.

The rearrangement uses TRBV11-1 and TRBJ2-7, with TRBD1 as a possible D gene (6 bases). This CDR3 has 18 amino acids. V lost 4 bases and J 3 bases, leaving 25 bases between the germline ends. In germline, CDR1 is SGHAT, CDR2 FQDESV (reference sequence). The CDR3 here is CASSSNPHDGQSYYEQYF. As DNA, the CDR3 is TGTGCCAGCAGCTCTAACCCCCATGACGGACAGTCATACTACGAGCAGTACTTC.

The rearrangement uses TRBV7-9 and TRBJ1-2; TRBD1 aligns across 7 bases. J was trimmed by 6 bases and V by 4 bases; bases with no gene match: 8. Germline CDR1 reads SEHNR; CDR2 reads FQNEAQ (reference sequence). The CDR3 is 14 amino acids. CDR3 nucleotide sequence: TGTGCCAGCAGCTCCGGACAGGAACCCAATGGCTACACCTTC. This encodes CASSSGQEPNGYTF.

The chain employs TRBV7-2 and TRBJ2-1; maybe TRBD2 (6 bases). This CDR3 has 14 residues. Between the trimmed V and J ends, which lost 8 bases and 4 bases, there was a span of 15 bases. The germline V gene encodes CDR1 SGHTA and CDR2 FQGNSA. Written as DNA, the CDR3 is TGTGCCAGCGCCCAAATCGGGGGTTACAATGAGCAGTTCTTC. This translates into CASAQIGGYNEQFF.

The chain carries TRBV5-1 and TRBJ2-3; 10 positions agree with TRBD2. In germline, CDR1 is SGHRS, CDR2 YFSETQ. V lost 3 bases to trimming and J lost 0 bases; unmatched junction nucleotides: 1. The CDR3 contains 15 residues. The CDR3 nucleotides are TGCGCCAGCAGCTGGACTAGCGGTAGCACAGATACGCAGTATTTT. Translating gives CASSWTSGSTDTQYF.